Detailed here is one TCR beta chain. The antigen remains undetermined. Other DNA sequences in the sample encode the same CDR3. TCRdb keeps only in-frame clones here, not all; method: immunoSEQ multiplex PCR. The table has some 100,000 clones, roughly nine tenths seen once. These data come from a study of T cell responses to AZD1222 COVID-19 vaccine. Trimming took off 6 bases at V and 4 bases at J, with 16 bases between the two ends. The CDR3 is 16 amino acids. CDR1 and CDR2 from the germline V gene are LNHDA and SQIVND (reference sequence). Findings and caveats of the study: Possibly, clonal diversity was underestimated; donors were largely white British and included more females.

The sequence derives from an adult in good health. The material was peripheral blood, obtained on day 0 of AZD1222 vaccination. The V and J genes are TRBV19 and TRBJ2-6, with D tentatively TRBD2 (7 bases). The CDR3 here is CASRFGGAAGANVLTF. DNA for the CDR3: TGTGCCAGTAGATTTGGGGGGGCGGCCGGGGCCAACGTCCTGACTTTC.